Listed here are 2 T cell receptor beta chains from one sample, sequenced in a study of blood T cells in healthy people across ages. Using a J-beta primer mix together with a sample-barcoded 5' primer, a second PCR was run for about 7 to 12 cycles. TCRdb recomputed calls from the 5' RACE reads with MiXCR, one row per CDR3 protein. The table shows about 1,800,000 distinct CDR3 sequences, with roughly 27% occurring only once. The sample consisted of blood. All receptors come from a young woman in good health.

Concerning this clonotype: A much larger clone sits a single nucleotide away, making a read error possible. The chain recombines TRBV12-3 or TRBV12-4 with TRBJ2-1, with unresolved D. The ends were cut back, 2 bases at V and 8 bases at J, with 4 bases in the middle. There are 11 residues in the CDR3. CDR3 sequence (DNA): TGTGCCAGCAGTTTATGGTATGAGCAGTTCTTC. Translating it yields CASSLWYEQFF.

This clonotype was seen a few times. CDR3 coding DNA: TGCAGTGCTAAAGACAGGGGGAAGAATGAGCAGTTCTTC. It specifies CSAKDRGKNEQFF. The genes are TRBV20-1 and TRBJ2-1, with 9 positions matching TRBD1. The trim removed 4 bases at V and 7 bases at J, leaving 5 bases unmatched. The CDR3 is 13 amino acids. CDR1 is DFQATT and CDR2 is SNEGSKA in the germline V gene (reference sequence).